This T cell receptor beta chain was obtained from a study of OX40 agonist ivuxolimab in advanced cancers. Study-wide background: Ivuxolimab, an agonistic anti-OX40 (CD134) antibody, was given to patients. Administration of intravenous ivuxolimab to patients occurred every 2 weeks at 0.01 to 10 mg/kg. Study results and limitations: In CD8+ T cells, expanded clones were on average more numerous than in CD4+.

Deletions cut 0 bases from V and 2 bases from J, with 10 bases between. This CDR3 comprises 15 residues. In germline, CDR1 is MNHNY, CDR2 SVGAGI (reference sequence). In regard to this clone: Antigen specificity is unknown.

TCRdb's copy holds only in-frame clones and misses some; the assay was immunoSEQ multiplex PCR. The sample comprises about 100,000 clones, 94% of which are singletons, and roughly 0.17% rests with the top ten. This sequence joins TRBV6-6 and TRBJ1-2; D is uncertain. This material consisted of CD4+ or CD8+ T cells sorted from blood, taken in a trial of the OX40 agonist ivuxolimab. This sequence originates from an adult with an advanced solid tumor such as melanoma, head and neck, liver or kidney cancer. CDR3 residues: CASSYSSGTNYGYTF. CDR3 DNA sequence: TGTGCCAGCAGTTACTCGTCAGGTACCAACTATGGCTACACCTTC.